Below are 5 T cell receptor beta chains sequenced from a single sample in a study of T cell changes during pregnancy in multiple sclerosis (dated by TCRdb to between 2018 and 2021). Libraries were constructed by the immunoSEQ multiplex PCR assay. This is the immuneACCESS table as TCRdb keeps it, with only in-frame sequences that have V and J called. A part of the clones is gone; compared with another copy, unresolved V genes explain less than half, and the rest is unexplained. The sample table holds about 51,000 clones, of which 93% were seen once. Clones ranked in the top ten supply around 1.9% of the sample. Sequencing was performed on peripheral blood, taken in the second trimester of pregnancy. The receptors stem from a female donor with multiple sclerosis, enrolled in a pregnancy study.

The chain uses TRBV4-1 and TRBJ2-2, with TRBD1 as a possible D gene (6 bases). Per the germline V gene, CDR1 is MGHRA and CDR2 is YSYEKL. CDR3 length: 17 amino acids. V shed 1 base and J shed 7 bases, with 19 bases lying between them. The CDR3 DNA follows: TGCGCCAGCAGCCAAGGCCAGGCCGGGACACAAGACGGGGAGCTGTTTTTT. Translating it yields CASSQGQAGTQDGELFF.

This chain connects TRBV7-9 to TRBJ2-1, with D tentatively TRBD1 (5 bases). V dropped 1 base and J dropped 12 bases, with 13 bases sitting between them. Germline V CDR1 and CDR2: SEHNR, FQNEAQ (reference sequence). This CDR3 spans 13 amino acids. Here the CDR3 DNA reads TGTGCCAGCAGCTTAGATCCGGCTAGGGGGCAGTTCTTC. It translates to CASSLDPARGQFF.

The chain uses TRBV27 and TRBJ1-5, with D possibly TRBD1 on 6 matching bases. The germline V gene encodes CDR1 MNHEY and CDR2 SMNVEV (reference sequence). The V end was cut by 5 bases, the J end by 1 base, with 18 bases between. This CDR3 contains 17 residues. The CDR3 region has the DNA TGTGCCAGCAGTCAAGCCCCGGGGGGCAGGAGCAATCAGCCCCAGCATTTT. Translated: CASSQAPGGRSNQPQHF.

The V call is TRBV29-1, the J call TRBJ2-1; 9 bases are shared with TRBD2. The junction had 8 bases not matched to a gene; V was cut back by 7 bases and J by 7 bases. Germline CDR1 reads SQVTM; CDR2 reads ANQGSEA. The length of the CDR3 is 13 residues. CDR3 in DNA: TGCAGCGGCTTTATGCGGGAGGGGAATGAGCAGTTCTTC. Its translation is CSGFMREGNEQFF.

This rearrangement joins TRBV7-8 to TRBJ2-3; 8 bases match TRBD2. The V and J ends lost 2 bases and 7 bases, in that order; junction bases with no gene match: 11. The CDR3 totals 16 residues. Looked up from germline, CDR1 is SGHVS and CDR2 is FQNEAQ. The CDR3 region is CASSLTRLAGTYTQYF. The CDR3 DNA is TGTGCCAGCAGCTTAACTCGGCTAGCGGGTACATATACGCAGTATTTT.